These 6 T cell receptor beta chains share one sample of origin, sequenced in a study of cytomegalovirus exposure and HLA in healthy donors. Data came from immunoSEQ multiplex PCR; TCRdb stores just in-frame clones and leaves some out. The table lists fewer than 200,000 clones, more than 65% of them singletons, with around 2.8% in the top ten. Sequenced input: PBMCs. The receptors were sampled from a woman under 30 in good health and CMV-seropositive.

A single count supports this clone. This sequence joins TRBV9 and TRBJ2-7; a possible D gene is TRBD2 (5 bases). CDR1 is SGDLS and CDR2 is YYNGEE in the germline V gene. The CDR3 runs 13 residues. The V gene lost 5 bases and the J gene lost 7 bases, with 16 bases spanning the gap. In DNA, the CDR3 is TGTGCCAGCAGTCGTGGAGGCCCTGGAGAGCAGTACTTC. This translates into CASSRGGPGEQYF.

J is TRBJ1-2 and V is TRBV2, with 8 bases lining up with TRBD1. Germline assignment: CDR1 SNHLY and CDR2 FYNNEI. The junction had 7 bases not matched to a gene; V was cut back by 11 bases and J by 8 bases. The CDR3 is made up of 11 amino acids. The CDR3 loop is CAGGQEDGYTF. The CDR3 DNA reads TGTGCCGGGGGACAGGAGGACGGCTACACCTTC.

CDR3 in DNA: TGTGCCAGCAGCGTCTCCGGGACAGGGATCTACGAGCAGTACTTC. The encoded protein is CASSVSGTGIYEQYF. The chain couples TRBV9 to TRBJ2-7, with TRBD1 matching 9 bases. Germline CDR1 and CDR2: SGDLS and YYNGEE. The CDR3 has 15 amino acids. The V segment lost 2 bases and the J segment 3 bases; nucleotides outside the gene matches: 6.

The chain combines TRBV25-1 with TRBJ2-5; 9 nucleotides line up with TRBD1. Germline V gene data show CDR1 as MGHDK and CDR2 as SYGVNS. V was pared by 4 bases and J by 9 bases, with 12 bases of the junction left unmatched. CDR3 length: 15 amino acids. CDR3 DNA: TGTGCCAGCAGTGGTACCGGGACAGGGATAGCCGCCCAGTACTTC. This encodes CASSGTGTGIAAQYF. Variable domain in full (rest from reference TRBV25-1 and TRBJ2-5): EADIYQTPRYLVIGTGKKITLECSQTMGHDKMYWYQQDPGMELHLIHYSYGVNSTEKGDLSSESTVSRIRTEHFPLTLESARPSHTSQYLCASSGTGTGIAAQYFGPGTRLLVL.

In regard to this clone: The same CDR3 arises from other DNA sequences in this sample as well. The CDR3 DNA sequence: TGTGCCAGCAGTTCCTCGGGGACAGCGAACACTGAAGCTTTCTTT. Translating it yields CASSSSGTANTEAFF. V gene TRBV27 combines with J gene TRBJ1-1; 7 bases fit TRBD1. CDR1 and CDR2 from the germline V gene are MNHEY and SMNVEV (reference sequence). CDR3 length: 15 amino acids. V lost 4 bases to trimming and J lost 1 base; unmatched junction nucleotides: 6.

The genes are TRBV7-9 and TRBJ1-5; D is unresolved. The CDR3 contains 15 residues. Germline V lookup: CDR1 SEHNR, CDR2 FQNEAQ (reference sequence). V gave up 5 bases and J gave up 3 bases, with 14 bases separating them. The CDR3 sequence is CASSREVGYNQPQHF. The CDR3 nucleotides read TGTGCCAGCAGCCGGGAGGTCGGATACAATCAGCCCCAGCATTTT.